The next 28 T cell receptor beta chains were all read from a single sample in a study of OX40 agonist ivuxolimab in advanced cancers. Generated by immunoSEQ multiplex PCR, the TCRdb table keeps only in-frame clones and is missing some. The repertoire includes about 89,000 clones, roughly 86% of them detected once, and 6% to 8% sits in the top ten. The sequencing used CD4+ or CD8+ T cells sorted from blood, collected in a trial of the OX40 agonist ivuxolimab. These receptors all come from an adult with an advanced solid tumor such as melanoma, head and neck, liver or kidney cancer.

The J gene is TRBJ1-6, the V gene TRBV27; D gene unclear. This CDR3 is 16 amino acids long. V was trimmed by 3 bases and J by 9 bases, leaving 18 bases between them. Germline assignment: CDR1 MNHEY and CDR2 SMNVEV (reference sequence). In DNA form, the CDR3 reads TGTGCCAGCAGTTTGGCTTTTAGTGGTTTGAGTTCACCCCTCCACTTT. It yields the protein CASSLAFSGLSSPLHF.

J is TRBJ2-2 and V is TRBV10-3; 8 bases align to TRBD1. Germline values: CDR1 ENHRY, CDR2 SYGVKD. The length of the CDR3 is 14 residues. V lost 2 bases and J lost 6; bases outside the gene matches: 2. The CDR3: CAISEGQGSGELFF. DNA of the CDR3: TGTGCCATCAGTGAGGGACAGGGTTCCGGGGAGCTGTTTTTT.

The V gene is TRBV6-1, the J gene TRBJ2-1; no definite D call. This CDR3 is 12 amino acids long. Germline V gene sequence: CDR1 MNHNS, CDR2 SASEGT. Trimming cost V 6 bases and J 6 bases, with 9 bases left between them. CDR3 DNA sequence: TGTGCCAGCAGCCGAATAAGCAATGAGCAGTTCTTC. Amino acids: CASSRISNEQFF.

The genes are TRBV6-6 and TRBJ1-2, with D maybe TRBD1 (6 bases). Germline V gene data show CDR1 as MNHNY and CDR2 as SVGAGI (reference sequence). V was shortened by 2 bases and J by 5 bases, with 15 bases between the two germline ends. The CDR3 is made up of 15 amino acids. The CDR3: CASSYGRGFRYGYTF. The CDR3 DNA sequence: TGTGCCAGCAGTTACGGCAGGGGATTTAGGTATGGCTACACCTTC.

This chain joins TRBV5-6 and TRBJ2-5; perhaps TRBD2 as D (6 bases). CDR1 and CDR2 from the germline V gene are SGHDT and YYEEEE. V was clipped by 4 bases and J by 6 bases, with 16 bases between them. This CDR3 has 14 amino acids. The CDR3 spells CASSRPGVQKTQYF. CDR3 nucleotide sequence: TGTGCCAGCAGCCGCCCGGGGGTACAGAAGACCCAGTACTTC. Variable domain in full (rest from reference TRBV5-6 and TRBJ2-5): DAGVTQSPTHLIKTRGQQVTLRCSPKSGHDTVSWYQQALGQGPQFIFQYYEEEERQRGNFPDRFSGHQFPNYSSELNVNALLLGDSALYLCASSRPGVQKTQYFGPGTRLLVL.

This chain links TRBV28 with TRBJ1-2; 8 bases line up with TRBD1. Per germline, CDR1 MDHEN and CDR2 SYDVKM. This CDR3 region has 14 residues. V shed 4 bases, J shed 8 bases, and the junction held 9 bases outside the gene matches. This CDR3 reads CASSSLGQGFGYTF. For the CDR3, the DNA is TGTGCCAGCAGTTCGCTCGGACAGGGCTTCGGCTACACCTTC.

The gene calls are TRBV5-1 and TRBJ1-4; unclear D gene. With 3 bases removed from V and 3 bases from J, the gap between germline ends came to 15 bases. The length of the CDR3 is 16 residues. CDR1 is SGHRS and CDR2 is YFSETQ in the germline V gene. The CDR3 is CASSSRPGLSNEKLFF. CDR3 coding DNA: TGCGCCAGCAGCTCCCGTCCGGGCCTCTCTAATGAAAAACTGTTTTTT.

This clone was recorded only once. This rearrangement joins TRBV19 to TRBJ1-5; a weak D match, TRBD1 (6 bases). The V and J ends lost 2 bases and 2 bases respectively, with 10 bases between them. The CDR3 loop spans 15 amino acids. CDR1 and CDR2 (germline): LNHDA, SQIVND (reference sequence). CDR3 bases: TGTGCCAGTAGTATAAGGGGGAGGGGCAATCAGCCCCAGCATTTT. This encodes CASSIRGRGNQPQHF.

V usage is TRBV4-2 and J usage is TRBJ1-4; D unresolved. With 0 bases removed from V and 7 bases from J, the gap between germline ends came to 9 bases. Germline assignment: CDR1 LGHNA and CDR2 YNFKEQ. The CDR3 is 14 residues long. The CDR3 DNA sequence: TGTGCCAGCAGCCAAGATGAGAACAGTGAAAAACTGTTTTTT. Its protein is CASSQDENSEKLFF.

This chain connects TRBV5-1 to TRBJ1-4; no clear D gene. The V end was cut by 3 bases, the J end by 5 bases, with 14 bases between. The germline V gene encodes CDR1 SGHRS and CDR2 YFSETQ. The CDR3 is 15 amino acids. CDR3 in DNA: TGCGCCAGCAGCTCAGCGGAGGTGGAAAATGAAAAACTGTTTTTT. Translation: CASSSAEVENEKLFF.

This clone was counted ten times or more. This chain uses TRBV6-4 with TRBJ1-2; D uncertain. Trimming shortened V by 10 bases and J by 0 bases, and 12 bases separated the two germline ends. Per the germline V gene, CDR1 is MRHNA and CDR2 is SNTAGT. CDR3 length equals 13 residues. The DNA for the CDR3 is TGTGCCACCCGCCCGGAATCTAACTATGGCTACACCTTC. Translation: CATRPESNYGYTF.

The rearrangement links TRBV29-1 to TRBJ2-5; 7 nucleotides match TRBD2. The CDR3 has 14 amino acids. With 5 bases clipped from V and 5 bases from J, the junction kept 11 bases outside the gene matches. The germline CDR1 and CDR2 sequences are SQVTM and ANQGSEA. The CDR3 sequence: CSVTGPGGGETQYF. The CDR3 DNA reads TGCAGCGTTACGGGACCGGGGGGAGGGGAGACCCAGTACTTC.

This chain uses TRBV29-1 with TRBJ2-7; D uncertain. This CDR3 has 11 amino acids. In germline, CDR1 is SQVTM, CDR2 ANQGSEA. V lost 5 bases and J lost 3, with 8 bases in between. CDR3 region: CSVLDGYEQYF. The CDR3 DNA reads as TGCAGCGTTTTGGACGGCTACGAGCAGTACTTC.

The gene calls are TRBV6-5 and TRBJ2-4; weak D call: TRBD1 (6 bases). Trimming removed 6 bases at V and 1 base at J, with 10 bases between. Germline V gives CDR1 MNHEY, CDR2 SVGAGI. The CDR3 extends over 14 amino acids. The CDR3 DNA sequence: TGTGCCAGCAGACCTACAGGGGCCAAAAACATTCAGTACTTC. This gives the protein CASRPTGAKNIQYF.

The chain combines TRBV29-1 with TRBJ2-3; 9 nucleotides line up with TRBD2. With 0 bases clipped from V and 4 bases from J, the junction kept 11 bases outside the gene matches. In germline, CDR1 is SQVTM, CDR2 ANQGSEA. This CDR3 has 17 amino acids. CDR3 residues: CSVEDRASGESPDTQYF. CDR3 sequence (DNA): TGCAGCGTTGAAGATCGGGCTAGCGGGGAGTCCCCAGATACGCAGTATTTT.

This chain uses TRBV6-4 with TRBJ1-6; a weak D match, TRBD1 (5 bases). From germline, CDR1 is MRHNA and CDR2 SNTAGT. V was trimmed by 3 bases and J by 6 bases, leaving 6 bases between them. The CDR3 extends over 13 amino acids. CDR3 DNA sequence: TGTGCCAGCAGTGAGGGACTTAATTCACCCCTCCACTTT. Translation: CASSEGLNSPLHF.

This rearrangement joins TRBV6-5 to TRBJ2-4; tentative D call: TRBD2 (6 bases). V lost 8 bases, J lost 1 base, and 12 bases lay in between. CDR1 and CDR2 (germline): MNHEY, SVGAGI. The CDR3 consists of 14 residues. CDR3 sequence (DNA): TGTGCCAGCCAAGCGGGTGTTGCCAAAAACATTCAGTACTTC. This codes for CASQAGVAKNIQYF.

The CDR3 protein is CAISEWGTINEQFF. DNA for the CDR3: TGTGCCATCAGTGAGTGGGGGACTATAAATGAGCAGTTCTTC. The rearrangement joins TRBV10-3 to TRBJ2-1; 7 bases are shared with TRBD2. The germline CDR1 and CDR2 sequences are ENHRY and SYGVKD. Trimming cost V 1 base and J 7 bases; bases outside gene matches: 4. This CDR3 region has 14 residues.

This chain joins TRBV10-3 and TRBJ1-2; D is perhaps TRBD1 (6 bases). V was cut by 7 bases and J by 2 bases, with 11 bases left in between. The CDR3 spans 13 residues. Germline loops: CDR1 ENHRY, CDR2 SYGVKD. DNA of the CDR3: TGTGCCATCACAGAGGGGGTAAACTATGGCTACACCTTC. Protein: CAITEGVNYGYTF.

J is TRBJ2-5 and V is TRBV6-1; 7 nucleotides line up with TRBD2. After removal of 3 bases from V and 5 bases from J, the junction contained 12 bases not matched to a gene. This CDR3 has 16 amino acids. From germline, CDR1 is MNHNS and CDR2 SASEGT. CDR3 coding DNA: TGTGCCAGCAGTGACGTTCCTCGGGGGGTCAGGGAGACCCAGTACTTC. It is translated as CASSDVPRGVRETQYF.

The V and J genes are TRBV6-1 and TRBJ2-7; possible D gene TRBD1, 5 bases. The CDR3 consists of 14 residues. The germline V and J ends were trimmed by 4 bases and 5 bases, with 15 bases remaining between them. From germline, CDR1 is MNHNS and CDR2 SASEGT. The CDR3 region is CASSVRQGLNEQYF. Here the CDR3 DNA reads TGTGCCAGCAGTGTTCGGCAGGGCCTTAACGAGCAGTACTTC.

The V and J genes are TRBV30 and TRBJ1-6, with 7 nucleotides matching TRBD1. The V segment lost 0 bases and the J segment 15 bases; nucleotides outside the gene matches: 8. CDR1 GTSNPN and CDR2 SVGIG come from the germline V gene (reference sequence). This CDR3 spans 13 amino acids. Here the CDR3 reads CAWSVHDRDHLHF. The CDR3 DNA follows: TGTGCCTGGAGTGTACATGACAGGGATCACCTCCACTTT.

The chain links TRBV19 to TRBJ1-2, with D possibly matching TRBD1 (5 bases). This CDR3 has 13 amino acids. V shed 5 bases and J shed 7 bases, with 14 bases lying between them. Germline V CDR1 and CDR2: LNHDA, SQIVND (reference sequence). Here the CDR3 DNA reads TGTGCCAGTAGTGCTCGACAGCTAGGTGGCTACACCTTC. Translated, it gives CASSARQLGGYTF.

The chain combines TRBV11-3 with TRBJ2-1, with D possibly being TRBD2 (5 bases). CDR1 is SGHNT, CDR2 YENEEA, per germline. There are 16 residues in the CDR3. The ends were cut back, 3 bases at V and 0 bases at J, with 12 bases in the middle. As DNA, the CDR3 is TGTGCCAGCAGCTTCTTAGCGCTTAGCTCCTACAATGAGCAGTTCTTC. This codes for CASSFLALSSYNEQFF.

The genes are TRBV11-3 and TRBJ2-1, with D perhaps matching TRBD1 (5 bases). The CDR3 loop spans 15 amino acids. V lost 0 bases to trimming and J lost 3 bases, with 9 bases between them. The V gene's germline CDR1 is SGHNT and CDR2 YENEEA. DNA of the CDR3: TGTGCCAGCAGCTTAGAACGACAGAACTACAATGAGCAGTTCTTC. Amino acids: CASSLERQNYNEQFF.

This chain connects TRBV29-1 to TRBJ1-1; 7 positions agree with TRBD1. The CDR3 has 15 amino acids. CDR1 and CDR2 (germline): SQVTM, ANQGSEA. V was clipped by 4 bases and J by 1 base; unmatched bases: 9. The CDR3 loop is CSVGRGGWPNTEAFF. In DNA, the CDR3 is TGCAGCGTTGGCAGGGGGGGATGGCCGAACACTGAAGCTTTCTTT. Looking up the rest from reference TRBV29-1 and TRBJ1-1 gives the full variable domain: SAVISQKPSRDICQRGTSLTIQCQVDSQVTMMFWYRQQPGQSLTLIATANQGSEATYESGFVIDKFPISRPNLTFSTLTVSNMSPEDSSIYLCSVGRGGWPNTEAFFGQGTRLTVV.

V and J are TRBV4-2 and TRBJ2-5, with TRBD1 matching over 8 bases. Germline CDR1 is LGHNA and CDR2 is YNFKEQ. This CDR3 spans 14 amino acids. With V trimmed by 4 bases and J by 5 bases, 6 bases remained unmatched. The CDR3 DNA follows: TGTGCCAGCAGCCCCGGACAGGGTACGGAGACCCAGTACTTC. Its translation: CASSPGQGTETQYF.

This clone was counted between two and nine times. The chain links TRBV9 to TRBJ1-2, with D perhaps matching TRBD1 (6 bases). V was trimmed by 2 bases and J by 3 bases, leaving 11 bases between them. CDR1 is SGDLS, CDR2 YYNGEE, per germline. The CDR3 has 14 amino acids. The CDR3 DNA reads TGTGCCAGCAGCGTTTGGGAGGGGGACTATGGCTACACCTTC. This sequence encodes CASSVWEGDYGYTF.